This passage covers 6 T cell receptor beta chains from one sample sequenced in a study of cytomegalovirus exposure and HLA in healthy donors. PCR used 60 Vbeta primers and 13 Jbeta primers. Measured with immunoSEQ multiplex PCR; TCRdb has only the in-frame clones, and not every one. This table has 100,000 to 150,000 clones, 70% to 80% appearing once. What was sequenced was PBMCs. The receptors derive from a woman in her 50s in good health and CMV-seronegative.

The rearrangement links TRBV5-5 to TRBJ1-2; 9 bases agree with TRBD1. CDR1 is SGHKS and CDR2 is YYEKEE in the germline V gene (reference sequence). The CDR3 runs to 14 residues. V dropped 7 bases and J dropped 7; count of bases not matched to a gene: 11. The CDR3 reads CASRLTGGDGGYTF. The DNA for the CDR3 is TGTGCCAGCCGGTTGACAGGGGGAGACGGTGGCTACACCTTC.

The V call is TRBV6-6, the J call TRBJ2-5; 10 bases align to TRBD1. Trimming at V came to 4 bases and at J to 4 bases, leaving 3 bases not matched to a gene. The CDR3 has 14 residues. CDR1 and CDR2 (germline): MNHNY, SVGAGI (reference sequence). The CDR3 DNA is TGTGCCAGCAGTTGGACAGGGGGGTCAGAGACCCAGTACTTC. It specifies CASSWTGGSETQYF.

The chain links TRBV5-4 to TRBJ1-4; D is possibly TRBD1 (5 bases). This CDR3 has 15 residues. Trimming removed 0 bases from V and 8 bases from J, with 14 bases in between. CDR1 and CDR2 from the germline V gene are SGHNT and YYREEE (reference sequence). CDR3 residues: CASSLGTGEWEKLFF. The DNA for the CDR3 is TGTGCCAGCAGCTTGGGGACGGGGGAGTGGGAAAAACTGTTTTTT.

The chain combines TRBV7-2 with TRBJ2-3, with 10 bases fitting TRBD2. CDR1 SGHTA and CDR2 FQGNSA come from the germline V gene. The trim removed 3 bases at V and 1 base at J, leaving 10 bases unmatched. The CDR3 spans 18 residues. CDR3 residues: CASSLRLAGVPRTDTQYF. In DNA, the CDR3 is TGTGCCAGCAGCTTGAGGCTAGCGGGAGTCCCCCGCACAGATACGCAGTATTTT.

The chain has TRBV4-1 and TRBJ1-1; possible D gene TRBD1, 6 bases. This CDR3 has 15 residues. Trimming removed 4 bases at V and 5 bases at J, with 17 bases between. Germline V gene sequence: CDR1 MGHRA, CDR2 YSYEKL. CDR3 bases: TGCGCCAGCAGCCCAACACGGGGGGCGCCGACTGAAGCTTTCTTT. It specifies CASSPTRGAPTEAFF.

CDR3 nucleotides: TGTGCCACTTCCTCAGGTTTCAATCAGCCCCAGCATTTT. Translated: CATSSGFNQPQHF. J is TRBJ1-5 and V is TRBV15; D remains ambiguous. Per germline, CDR1 LNHNV and CDR2 YYDKDF (reference sequence). The V end lost 9 bases, the J end lost 3 bases, and 12 bases lay between the germline ends. This CDR3 is 13 amino acids long.